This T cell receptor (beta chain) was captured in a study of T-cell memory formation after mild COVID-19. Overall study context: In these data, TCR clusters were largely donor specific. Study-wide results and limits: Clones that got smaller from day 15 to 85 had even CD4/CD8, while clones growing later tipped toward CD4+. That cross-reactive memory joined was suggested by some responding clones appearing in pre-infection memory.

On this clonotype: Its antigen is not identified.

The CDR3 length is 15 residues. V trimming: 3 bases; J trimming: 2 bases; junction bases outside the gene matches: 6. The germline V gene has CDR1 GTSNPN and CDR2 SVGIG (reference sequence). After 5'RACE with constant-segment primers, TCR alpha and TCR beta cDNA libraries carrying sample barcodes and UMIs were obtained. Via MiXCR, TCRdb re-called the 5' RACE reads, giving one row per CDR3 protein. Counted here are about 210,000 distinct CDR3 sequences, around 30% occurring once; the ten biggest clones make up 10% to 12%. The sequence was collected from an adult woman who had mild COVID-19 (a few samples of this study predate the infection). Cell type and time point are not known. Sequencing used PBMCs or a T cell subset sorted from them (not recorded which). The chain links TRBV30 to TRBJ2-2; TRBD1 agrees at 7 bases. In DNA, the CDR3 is TGTGCCTGGAGGAAACAGGGGATTAACACCGGGGAGCTGTTTTTT. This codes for CAWRKQGINTGELFF. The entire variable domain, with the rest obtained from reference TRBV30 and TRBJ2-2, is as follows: SQTIHQWPATLVQPVGSPLSLECTVEGTSNPNLYWYRQAAGRGLQLLFYSVGIGQISSEVPQNLSASRPQDRQFILSSKKLLLSDSGFYLCAWRKQGINTGELFFGEGSRLTVL.